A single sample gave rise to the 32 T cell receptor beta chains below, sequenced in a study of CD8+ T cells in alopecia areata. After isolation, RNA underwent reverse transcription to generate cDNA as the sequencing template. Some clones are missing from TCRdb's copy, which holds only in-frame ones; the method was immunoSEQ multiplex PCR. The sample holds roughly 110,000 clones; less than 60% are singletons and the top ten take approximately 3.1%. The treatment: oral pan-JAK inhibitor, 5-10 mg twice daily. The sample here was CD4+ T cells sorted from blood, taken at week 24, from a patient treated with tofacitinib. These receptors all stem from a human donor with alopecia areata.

Written as DNA, the CDR3 is TGCGCCAGCAGCTTGCAACCAGAAGCGAACACCGGGGAGCTGTTTTTT. Its protein product is CASSLQPEANTGELFF. The rearrangement joins TRBV5-1 to TRBJ2-2; no firm D call. Trimming took 1 base from V and 0 from J, leaving 10 bases between them. The CDR3 extends over 16 amino acids. Germline V lookup: CDR1 SGHRS, CDR2 YFSETQ.

CDR3 DNA sequence: TGCAGCGTTGGGATAGTTCAAGACGAGCAGTACTTC. Translated: CSVGIVQDEQYF. V and J are TRBV29-1 and TRBJ2-7; D is unresolved. The CDR3 sequence is 12 residues long. The germline gives CDR1 SQVTM, CDR2 ANQGSEA. Trimming took 4 bases from V and 5 from J, leaving 12 bases between them.

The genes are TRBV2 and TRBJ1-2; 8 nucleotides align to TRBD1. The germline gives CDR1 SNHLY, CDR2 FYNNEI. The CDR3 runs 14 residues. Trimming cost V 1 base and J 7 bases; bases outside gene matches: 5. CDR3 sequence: CASSEGGTGLGYTF. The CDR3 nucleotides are TGTGCCAGCAGTGAAGGGGGGACAGGACTTGGCTACACCTTC. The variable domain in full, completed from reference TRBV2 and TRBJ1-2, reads EPEVTQTPSHQVTQMGQEVILRCVPISNHLYFYWYRQILGQKVEFLVSFYNNEISEKSEIFDDQFSVERPDGSNFTLKIRSTKLEDSAMYFCASSEGGTGLGYTFGSGTRLTVV.

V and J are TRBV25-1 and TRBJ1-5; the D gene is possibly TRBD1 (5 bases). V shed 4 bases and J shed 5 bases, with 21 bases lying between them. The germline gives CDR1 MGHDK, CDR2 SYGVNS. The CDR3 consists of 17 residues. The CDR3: CASSAGTGGFGYQPQHF. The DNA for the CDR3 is TGTGCCAGCAGTGCCGGGACCGGGGGTTTCGGGTATCAGCCCCAGCATTTT.

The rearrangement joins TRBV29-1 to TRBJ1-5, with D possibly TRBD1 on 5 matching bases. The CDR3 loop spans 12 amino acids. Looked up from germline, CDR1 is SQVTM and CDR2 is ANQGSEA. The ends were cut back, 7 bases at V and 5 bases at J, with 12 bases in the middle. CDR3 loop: CSAGDGDQPQHF. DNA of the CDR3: TGCAGCGCCGGGGACGGGGATCAGCCCCAGCATTTT.

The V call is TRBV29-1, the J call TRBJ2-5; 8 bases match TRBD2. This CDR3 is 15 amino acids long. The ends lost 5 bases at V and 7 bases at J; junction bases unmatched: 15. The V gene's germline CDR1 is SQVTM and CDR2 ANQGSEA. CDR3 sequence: CSVNRGIAGIGTQYF. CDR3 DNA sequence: TGCAGCGTTAACCGAGGAATAGCGGGGATTGGGACCCAGTACTTC.

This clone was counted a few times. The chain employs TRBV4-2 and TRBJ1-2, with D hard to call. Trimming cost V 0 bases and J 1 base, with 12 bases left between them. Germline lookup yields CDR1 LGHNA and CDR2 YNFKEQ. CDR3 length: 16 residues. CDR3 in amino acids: CASSQEGGQFNYGYTF. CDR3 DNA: TGTGCCAGCAGCCAAGAAGGAGGGCAGTTTAACTATGGCTACACCTTC.

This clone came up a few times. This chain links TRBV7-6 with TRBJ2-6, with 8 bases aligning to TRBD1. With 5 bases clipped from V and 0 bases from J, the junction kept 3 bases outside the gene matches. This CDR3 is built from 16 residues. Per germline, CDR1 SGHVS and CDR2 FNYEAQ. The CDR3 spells CASSRGQASGANVLTF. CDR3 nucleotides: TGTGCCAGCAGCCGGGGACAGGCCTCTGGGGCCAACGTCCTGACTTTC.

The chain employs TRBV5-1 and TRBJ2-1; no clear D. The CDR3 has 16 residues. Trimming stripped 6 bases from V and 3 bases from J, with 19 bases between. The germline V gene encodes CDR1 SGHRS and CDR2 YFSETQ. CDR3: CASTLLETGYYNEQFF. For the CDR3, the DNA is TGCGCCAGCACCCTCCTCGAGACTGGTTACTACAATGAGCAGTTCTTC.

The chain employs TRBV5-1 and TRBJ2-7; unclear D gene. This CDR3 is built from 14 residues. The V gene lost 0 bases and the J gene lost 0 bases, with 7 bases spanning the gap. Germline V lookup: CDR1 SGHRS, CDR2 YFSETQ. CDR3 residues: CASSLGFRSYEQYF. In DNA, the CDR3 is TGCGCCAGCAGCTTGGGTTTCCGCTCCTACGAGCAGTACTTC. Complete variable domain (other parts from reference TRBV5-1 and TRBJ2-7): KAGVTQTPRYLIKTRGQQVTLSCSPISGHRSVSWYQQTPGQGLQFLFEYFSETQRNKGNFPGRFSGRQFSNSRSEMNVSTLELGDSALYLCASSLGFRSYEQYFGPGTRLTVT.

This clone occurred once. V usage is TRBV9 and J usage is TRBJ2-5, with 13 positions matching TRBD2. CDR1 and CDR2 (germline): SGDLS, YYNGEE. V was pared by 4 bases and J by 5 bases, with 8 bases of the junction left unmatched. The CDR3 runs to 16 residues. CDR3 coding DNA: TGTGCCAGCAGCACTAGCGGGGGGGTCTTAGGGGAGACCCAGTACTTC. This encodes CASSTSGGVLGETQYF. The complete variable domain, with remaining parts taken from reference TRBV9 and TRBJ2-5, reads DSGVTQTPKHLITATGQRVTLRCSPRSGDLSVYWYQQSLDQGLQFLIQYYNGEERAKGNILERFSAQQFPDLHSELNLSSLELGDSALYFCASSTSGGVLGETQYFGPGTRLLVL.

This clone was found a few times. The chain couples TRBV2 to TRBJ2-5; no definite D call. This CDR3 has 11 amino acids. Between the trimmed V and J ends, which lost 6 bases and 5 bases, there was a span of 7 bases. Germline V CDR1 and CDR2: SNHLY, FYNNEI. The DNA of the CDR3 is TGTGCCAGCAGAATAACGGAGACCCAGTACTTC. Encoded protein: CASRITETQYF.

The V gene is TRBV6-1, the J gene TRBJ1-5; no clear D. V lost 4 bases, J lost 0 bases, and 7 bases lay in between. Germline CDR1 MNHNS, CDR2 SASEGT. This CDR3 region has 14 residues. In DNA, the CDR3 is TGTGCCAGCAGTGTTCAAGATAGCAATCAGCCCCAGCATTTT. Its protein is CASSVQDSNQPQHF.

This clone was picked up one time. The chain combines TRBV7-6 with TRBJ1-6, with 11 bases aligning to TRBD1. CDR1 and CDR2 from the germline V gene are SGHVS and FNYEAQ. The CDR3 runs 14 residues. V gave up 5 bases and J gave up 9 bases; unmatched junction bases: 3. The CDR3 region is CASSPGTGGSPLHF. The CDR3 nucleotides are TGTGCCAGCAGCCCCGGGACAGGGGGTTCACCCCTCCACTTT.

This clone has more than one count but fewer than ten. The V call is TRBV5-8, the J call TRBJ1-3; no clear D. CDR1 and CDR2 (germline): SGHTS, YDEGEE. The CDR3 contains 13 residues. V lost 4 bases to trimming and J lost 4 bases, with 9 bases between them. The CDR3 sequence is CASSNPSGNTIYF. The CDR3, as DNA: TGTGCCAGCAGCAATCCCTCAGGAAACACCATATATTTT.

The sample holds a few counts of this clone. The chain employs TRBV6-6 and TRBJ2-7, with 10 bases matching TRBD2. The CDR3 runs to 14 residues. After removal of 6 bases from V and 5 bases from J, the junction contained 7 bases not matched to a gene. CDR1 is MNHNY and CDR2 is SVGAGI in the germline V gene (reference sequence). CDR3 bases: TGTGCCAGCAGCAGCGGGGGGGTGAATAACGAGCAGTACTTC. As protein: CASSSGGVNNEQYF.

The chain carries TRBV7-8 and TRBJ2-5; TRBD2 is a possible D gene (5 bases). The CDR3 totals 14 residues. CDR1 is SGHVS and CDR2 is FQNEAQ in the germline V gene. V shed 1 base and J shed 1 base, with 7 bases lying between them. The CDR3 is CASSLGAGQETQYF. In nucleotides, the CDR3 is TGTGCCAGCAGCTTAGGTGCGGGCCAAGAGACCCAGTACTTC.

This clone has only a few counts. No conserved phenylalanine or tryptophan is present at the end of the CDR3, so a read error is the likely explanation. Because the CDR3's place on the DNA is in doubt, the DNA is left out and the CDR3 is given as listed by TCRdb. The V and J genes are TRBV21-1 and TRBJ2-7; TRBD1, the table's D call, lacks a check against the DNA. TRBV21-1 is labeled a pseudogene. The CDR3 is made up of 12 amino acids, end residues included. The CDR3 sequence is CASSSPVAGPET.

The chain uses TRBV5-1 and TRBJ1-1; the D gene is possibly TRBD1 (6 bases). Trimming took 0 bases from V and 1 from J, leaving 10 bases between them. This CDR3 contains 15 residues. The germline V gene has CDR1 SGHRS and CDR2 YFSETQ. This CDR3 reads CASSLATGTNTEAFF. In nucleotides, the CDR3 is TGCGCCAGCAGCTTGGCCACAGGGACGAACACTGAAGCTTTCTTT.

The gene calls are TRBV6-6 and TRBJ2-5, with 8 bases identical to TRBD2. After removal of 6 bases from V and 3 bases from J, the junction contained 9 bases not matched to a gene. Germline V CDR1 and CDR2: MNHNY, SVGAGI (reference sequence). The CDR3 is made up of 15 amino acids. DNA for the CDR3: TGTGCCAGCAGCTCCCATACTAGCGGAAAAGAGACCCAGTACTTC. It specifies CASSSHTSGKETQYF.

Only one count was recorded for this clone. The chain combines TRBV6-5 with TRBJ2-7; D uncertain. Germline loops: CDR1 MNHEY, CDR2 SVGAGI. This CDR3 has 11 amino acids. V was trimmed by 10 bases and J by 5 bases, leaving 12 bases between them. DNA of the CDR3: TGTGCCACCTCACAATGGGACGAGCAGTACTTC. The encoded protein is CATSQWDEQYF.

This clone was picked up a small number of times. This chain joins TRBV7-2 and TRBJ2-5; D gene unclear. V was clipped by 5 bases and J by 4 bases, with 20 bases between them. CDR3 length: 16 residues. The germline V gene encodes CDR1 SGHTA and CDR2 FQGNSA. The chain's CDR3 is CASSPLGGAPSETQYF. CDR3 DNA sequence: TGTGCCAGCAGCCCTTTGGGCGGTGCCCCGTCAGAGACCCAGTACTTC.

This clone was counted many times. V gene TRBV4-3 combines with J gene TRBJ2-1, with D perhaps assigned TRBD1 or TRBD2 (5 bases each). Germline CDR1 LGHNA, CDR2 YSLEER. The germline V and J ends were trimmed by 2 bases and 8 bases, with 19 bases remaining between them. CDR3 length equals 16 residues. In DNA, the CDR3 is TGCGCCAGCAGCCAAAACCGGGGCCTGTGGGCGGATGAGCAGTTCTTC. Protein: CASSQNRGLWADEQFF.

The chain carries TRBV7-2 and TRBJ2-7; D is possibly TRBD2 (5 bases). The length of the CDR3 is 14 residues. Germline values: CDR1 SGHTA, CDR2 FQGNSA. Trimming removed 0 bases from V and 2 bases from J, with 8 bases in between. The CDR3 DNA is TGTGCCAGCAGCTTAGCGCCGGGGACCTACGAGCAGTACTTC. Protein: CASSLAPGTYEQYF.

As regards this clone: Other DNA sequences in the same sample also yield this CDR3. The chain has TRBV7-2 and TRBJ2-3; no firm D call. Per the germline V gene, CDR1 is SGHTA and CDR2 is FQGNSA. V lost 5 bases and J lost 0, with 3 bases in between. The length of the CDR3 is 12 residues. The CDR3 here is CASSLSTDTQYF. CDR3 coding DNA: TGTGCCAGCAGCCTAAGCACAGATACGCAGTATTTT.

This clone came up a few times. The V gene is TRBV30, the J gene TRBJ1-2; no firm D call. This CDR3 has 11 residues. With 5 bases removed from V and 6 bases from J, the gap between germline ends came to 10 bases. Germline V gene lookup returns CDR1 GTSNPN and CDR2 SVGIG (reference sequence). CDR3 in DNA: TGTGCCTGGGCCCGCTATCATGGCTACACCTTC. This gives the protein CAWARYHGYTF.

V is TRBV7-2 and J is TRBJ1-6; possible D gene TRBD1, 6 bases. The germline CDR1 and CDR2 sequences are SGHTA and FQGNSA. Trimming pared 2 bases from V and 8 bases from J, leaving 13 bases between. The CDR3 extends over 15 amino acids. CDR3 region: CASSLSLGAYSPLHF. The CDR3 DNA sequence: TGTGCCAGCAGCTTAAGTTTGGGGGCATATTCACCCCTCCACTTT.

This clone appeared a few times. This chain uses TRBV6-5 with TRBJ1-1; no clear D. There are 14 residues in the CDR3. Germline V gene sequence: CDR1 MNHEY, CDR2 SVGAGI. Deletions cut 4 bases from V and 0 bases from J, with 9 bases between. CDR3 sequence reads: CASSSELLNTEAFF. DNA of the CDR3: TGTGCCAGCAGTTCAGAGTTATTGAACACTGAAGCTTTCTTT.

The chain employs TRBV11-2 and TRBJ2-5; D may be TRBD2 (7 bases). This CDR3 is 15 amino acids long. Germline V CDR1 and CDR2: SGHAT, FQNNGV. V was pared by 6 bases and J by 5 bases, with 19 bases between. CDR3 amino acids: CASRLTGGDGETQYF. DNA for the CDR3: TGTGCCAGCAGGTTGACGGGGGGCGATGGGGAGACCCAGTACTTC.

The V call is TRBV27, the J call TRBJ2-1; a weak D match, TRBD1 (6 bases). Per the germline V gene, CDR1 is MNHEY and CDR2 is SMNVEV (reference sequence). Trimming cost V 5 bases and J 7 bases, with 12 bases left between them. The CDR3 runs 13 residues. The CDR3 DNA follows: TGTGCCAGCAGTGTTTGGGGGCGTAATGAGCAGTTCTTC. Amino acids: CASSVWGRNEQFF.

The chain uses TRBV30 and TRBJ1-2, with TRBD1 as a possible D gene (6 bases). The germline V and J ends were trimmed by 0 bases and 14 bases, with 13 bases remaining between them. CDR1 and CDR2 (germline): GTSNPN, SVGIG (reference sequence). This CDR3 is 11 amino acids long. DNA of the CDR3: TGTGCCTGGAGTGTACAGGGTGCTCAAACCTTC. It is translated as CAWSVQGAQTF.

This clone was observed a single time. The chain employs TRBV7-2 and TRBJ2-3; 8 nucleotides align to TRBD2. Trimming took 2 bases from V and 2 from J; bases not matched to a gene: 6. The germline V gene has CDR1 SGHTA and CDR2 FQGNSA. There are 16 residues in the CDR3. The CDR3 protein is CASSLRAGASTDTQYF. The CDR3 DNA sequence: TGTGCCAGCAGCTTAAGAGCGGGGGCATCCACAGATACGCAGTATTTT.